The clone carrying this TCR beta chain was observed many times. Its cognate antigen is unknown. Regarding time point: longitudinal time-point 2. Volunteers from a blood bank in Maryland, USA, made up the healthy controls. These data originate in a study of neurological immune-mediated disorders. Whole-study results and caveats: The level of TCR clonal expansion was highest in patients with HTLV-1-associated myelopathy and lowest in multiple sclerosis, where it fell below the level seen in healthy controls.

TCRdb re-derived calls from the 5' RACE reads in MiXCR, one entry per CDR3 protein. In the table there are 57,000 or so distinct CDR3 sequences, more than 7.5% of which are singletons. J gave up 4 bases and V 5 bases, and 9 bases lay outside the gene matches. The length of the CDR3 is 15 residues. The sample taken for sequencing was PBMCs. This chain links TRBV12-3 or TRBV12-4 with TRBJ2-7, with 9 bases lining up with TRBD1. The clonotype was recovered from a man aged 25 to 40 in good health. CDR3 sequence (DNA): TGTGCCAGCAGTAGCAGGGGACAGGGTATGTACGAGCAGTACTTC. Its translation: CASSSRGQGMYEQYF.